These 24 T cell receptor beta chains came from one sample sequenced in a study of blood T cell repertoires in COVID-19. This table comes from immunoSEQ multiplex PCR, and its TCRdb copy is limited to in-frame clones, with some not included. The table lists approximately 130,000 clones, about 87% of them singletons. Material for sequencing was peripheral blood. These receptors all come from a woman aged 50 to 60 with acute or convalescent COVID-19.

This clone has only one observation. The rearrangement uses TRBV21-1 and TRBJ1-2; TRBD1 is the table's D call, not checked against the DNA. TRBV21-1 is a pseudogene segment. CDR3 length: 14 amino acids. CDR3: CASSKVGHRPGYTF. In DNA form, the CDR3 reads TGTGCCAGCAGCAAAGTGGGACACCGTCCGGGCTACACCTTC.

V gene TRBV12-3 or TRBV12-4 combines with J gene TRBJ1-2; the D gene is possibly TRBD1 (5 bases). The CDR3 runs to 12 residues. V dropped 11 bases and J dropped 3 bases, with 13 bases sitting between them. The CDR3: CASGGVYYGYTF. DNA for the CDR3: TGTGCCTCCGGGGGGGTCTACTATGGCTACACCTTC.

The J gene is TRBJ2-4, the V gene TRBV24-1; 10 bases are shared with TRBD1. Looked up from germline, CDR1 is KGHDR and CDR2 is SFDVKD. Losses at the gene ends were 3 bases for V and 2 bases for J; bases not matched to a gene: 3. CDR3 length equals 16 residues. The CDR3 region has the DNA TGTGCCACCAGTGATCCGGGACAGGGGTCCAAAAACATTCAGTACTTC. Its translation: CATSDPGQGSKNIQYF.

This chain connects TRBV12-3 or TRBV12-4 to TRBJ1-2; 8 bases line up with TRBD1. After removal of 7 bases from V and 4 bases from J, the junction contained 5 bases not matched to a gene. CDR3 size: 13 residues. The CDR3 region has the DNA TGTGCCAGCACCCTCGGACAGGGCTATGGCTACACCTTC. Its protein product is CASTLGQGYGYTF.

In DNA form, the CDR3 reads TGCGCCAGCGGGTGGACAGCAATGAACACTGAAGCTTTCTTT. Translating it yields CASGWTAMNTEAFF. The rearrangement uses TRBV4-1 and TRBJ1-1; TRBD1 is a possible D gene (6 bases). The length of the CDR3 is 14 residues. The V end was cut by 8 bases, the J end by 0 bases, with 13 bases between. Per germline, CDR1 MGHRA and CDR2 YSYEKL.

This clone came up once. The CDR3 nucleotides read TGTGCCAGCACCCCAGAATTGAACACTGAAGCTTTCTTT. Translation: CASTPELNTEAFF. The chain combines TRBV2 with TRBJ1-1, with D unclear. V dropped 7 bases and J dropped 0 bases, with 9 bases sitting between them. Germline V gene data show CDR1 as SNHLY and CDR2 as FYNNEI. The CDR3 is 13 amino acids. The variable domain in full, with the rest retrieved from reference TRBV2 and TRBJ1-1, is EPEVTQTPSHQVTQMGQEVILRCVPISNHLYFYWYRQILGQKVEFLVSFYNNEISEKSEIFDDQFSVERPDGSNFTLKIRSTKLEDSAMYFCASTPELNTEAFFGQGTRLTVV.

The chain combines TRBV5-1 with TRBJ2-3; perhaps TRBD2 as D (6 bases). CDR3 size: 14 residues. The germline V gene has CDR1 SGHRS and CDR2 YFSETQ. Trimming removed 2 bases at V and 4 bases at J, with 11 bases between. In DNA, the CDR3 is TGCGCCAGCAGCTTAACTAGCCGGCCAGATACGCAGTATTTT. This encodes CASSLTSRPDTQYF.

The chain is built from TRBV3-1 (or the pseudogene TRBV3-2) and TRBJ2-1; D gene uncertain. Between the trimmed V and J ends, which lost 4 bases and 0 bases, there was a span of 7 bases. The CDR3 consists of 14 residues. Germline V lookup: CDR1 LGHDT, CDR2 YNNKEL (reference sequence). The CDR3 here is CASSPPYSYNEQFF. The CDR3 DNA is TGTGCCAGCAGCCCCCCCTACTCCTACAATGAGCAGTTCTTC.

The chain employs TRBV5-4 and TRBJ2-2; 7 bases are shared with TRBD2. Germline CDR1 reads SGHNT; CDR2 reads YYREEE (reference sequence). This CDR3 contains 20 residues. Trimming cost V 4 bases and J 6 bases; bases outside gene matches: 24. CDR3 DNA sequence: TGTGCCAGCAGCCCGCGAAGGGGCGGGACGGGCAGCGGGACTGCCGGGGAGCTGTTTTTT. Translating gives CASSPRRGGTGSGTAGELFF.

This chain connects TRBV6-6 to TRBJ1-4, with 10 bases fitting TRBD1. V gave up 6 bases and J gave up 5 bases; unmatched junction bases: 6. From germline, CDR1 is MNHNY and CDR2 SVGAGI (reference sequence). The CDR3 sequence is 15 residues long. CDR3 sequence: CASRGQGLGNEKLFF. CDR3 sequence (DNA): TGTGCCAGCAGGGGACAGGGGCTGGGGAATGAAAAACTGTTTTTT.

This clone was detected once. This chain links TRBV12-3 or TRBV12-4 with TRBJ2-3; D call uncertain. V gave up 6 bases and J gave up 12 bases, with 16 bases separating them. CDR3 size: 12 residues. The CDR3 loop is CASSPTGAAQYF. In DNA form, the CDR3 reads TGTGCCAGCAGCCCCACTGGCGCGGCCCAGTATTTT.

V usage is TRBV6-5 and J usage is TRBJ1-5; TRBD1 is a possible D gene (5 bases). The V and J ends lost 3 bases and 2 bases respectively, with 14 bases between them. The CDR3 has 16 residues. The V gene's germline CDR1 is MNHEY and CDR2 SVGAGI. CDR3 in amino acids: CASSYTASRGNQPQHF. CDR3 sequence (DNA): TGTGCCAGCAGTTATACAGCTTCCAGGGGCAATCAGCCCCAGCATTTT.

This chain connects TRBV6-2 or TRBV6-3 to TRBJ1-6, with TRBD1 matching over 8 bases. V was pared by 5 bases and J by 1 base, with 7 bases of the junction left unmatched. CDR3 length equals 17 residues. The V gene's germline CDR1 is MNHEY and CDR2 SVGEGT. CDR3 amino acids: CASSRTGFRSYNSPLHF. The DNA for the CDR3 is TGTGCCAGCAGTCGGACAGGGTTTAGATCCTATAATTCACCCCTCCACTTT.

V usage is TRBV27 and J usage is TRBJ2-7; possible D gene TRBD2, 5 bases. The CDR3 totals 14 residues. The V and J ends lost 2 bases and 0 bases respectively, with 8 bases between them. Germline lookup yields CDR1 MNHEY and CDR2 SMNVEV (reference sequence). CDR3 nucleotide sequence: TGTGCCAGCAGTTTAAACGGGGTCTCCTACGAGCAGTACTTC. It specifies CASSLNGVSYEQYF.

Comments on this clone: This sample includes further DNA sequences coding for the same CDR3. V gene TRBV30 combines with J gene TRBJ1-5; tentatively, D is TRBD1 (5 bases). CDR1 and CDR2 (germline): GTSNPN, SVGIG (reference sequence). V lost 1 base and J lost 4, with 8 bases in between. The CDR3 has 13 residues. CDR3 protein: CAWSGQGNQPQHF. DNA of the CDR3: TGTGCCTGGAGTGGGCAGGGTAATCAGCCCCAGCATTTT.

The rearrangement links TRBV5-4 to TRBJ1-3, with D possibly matching TRBD1 (5 bases). V lost 4 bases and J lost 2, with 13 bases in between. There are 15 residues in the CDR3. Germline V lookup: CDR1 SGHNT, CDR2 YYREEE (reference sequence). This chain's CDR3 is CASSPSQGTGNTIYF. CDR3 in DNA: TGTGCCAGCAGCCCCAGTCAGGGAACTGGAAACACCATATATTTT. Together with reference TRBV5-4 and TRBJ1-3, the CDR3 gives the full variable domain: ETGVTQSPTHLIKTRGQQVTLRCSSQSGHNTVSWYQQALGQGPQFIFQYYREEENGRGNFPPRFSGLQFPNYSSELNVNALELDDSALYLCASSPSQGTGNTIYFGEGSWLTVV.

The chain recombines TRBV5-1 with TRBJ1-1; 10 nucleotides align to TRBD1. The CDR3 contains 18 residues. Germline loops: CDR1 SGHRS, CDR2 YFSETQ. Germline trimming cut 1 base from V and 1 base from J; bases unmatched to any gene: 10. CDR3: CASSLRDRGRPANTEAFF. The DNA of the CDR3 is TGCGCCAGCAGCTTGAGGGACAGGGGCCGCCCGGCGAACACTGAAGCTTTCTTT.

The chain links TRBV12-3 or TRBV12-4 to TRBJ1-6; TRBD1 matches at 8 bases. J was trimmed by 12 bases and V by 5 bases; bases with no gene match: 6. The CDR3 spans 13 residues. The CDR3 sequence: CASSQPGQGPLHF. DNA for the CDR3: TGTGCCAGCAGTCAACCCGGACAGGGACCCCTCCACTTT.

This clone was seen a few times. The chain links TRBV5-8 to TRBJ1-1, with D perhaps matching TRBD1 (6 bases). The CDR3 contains 15 residues. Trimming removed 2 bases from V and 3 bases from J, with 14 bases in between. Germline V gene data show CDR1 as SGHTS and CDR2 as YDEGEE. The CDR3 coding sequence is TGTGCCAGCAGCTTTCTACAGGGAAGTCACACTGAAGCTTTCTTT. It codes for CASSFLQGSHTEAFF.

The V and J genes are TRBV5-6 and TRBJ1-1; 7 nucleotides match TRBD1. The V segment lost 4 bases and the J segment 5 bases; nucleotides outside the gene matches: 11. Germline CDR1 SGHDT, CDR2 YYEEEE. The CDR3 is 15 amino acids. The CDR3 nucleotides are TGTGCCAGCAGCCCGAGACAGGGTCGAGGGACTGAAGCTTTCTTT. Translated: CASSPRQGRGTEAFF. The full variable domain, with the rest looked up from reference TRBV5-6 and TRBJ1-1, is DAGVTQSPTHLIKTRGQQVTLRCSPKSGHDTVSWYQQALGQGPQFIFQYYEEEERQRGNFPDRFSGHQFPNYSSELNVNALLLGDSALYLCASSPRQGRGTEAFFGQGTRLTVV.

The table lists this clone with a few counts. The rearrangement joins TRBV7-9 to TRBJ1-1, with 8 bases matching TRBD1. With V trimmed by 4 bases and J by 1 base, 5 bases remained unmatched. Germline V gives CDR1 SEHNR, CDR2 FQNEAQ (reference sequence). The CDR3 runs 15 residues. The CDR3 region is CASSYIGTGNTEAFF. For the CDR3, the DNA is TGTGCCAGCAGCTACATTGGGACAGGGAACACTGAAGCTTTCTTT. The full variable domain, rest sourced from reference TRBV7-9 and TRBJ1-1, is DTGVSQNPRHKITKRGQNVTFRCDPISEHNRLYWYRQTLGQGPEFLTYFQNEAQLEKSRLLSDRFSAERPKGSFSTLEIQRTEQGDSAMYLCASSYIGTGNTEAFFGQGTRLTVV.

This clone was seen more than once but under ten times. The J gene is TRBJ1-6, the V gene TRBV30; D may be TRBD1 (5 bases). Trimming left V 0 bases short and J 8 bases short, with 11 bases between. The CDR3 is 14 amino acids. Germline V gives CDR1 GTSNPN, CDR2 SVGIG (reference sequence). The CDR3 nucleotides read TGTGCCTGGAGTGTACAGGTTGGATATTCACCCCTCCACTTT. Its translation is CAWSVQVGYSPLHF.

J is TRBJ1-6 and V is TRBV5-4; 8 nucleotides align to TRBD1. Germline V lookup: CDR1 SGHNT, CDR2 YYREEE (reference sequence). V lost 0 bases, J lost 8 bases, and 4 bases stayed unmatched. This CDR3 is 15 amino acids long. CDR3: CASSLGQGRDSPLHF. The DNA of the CDR3 is TGTGCCAGCAGCTTGGGACAGGGGCGGGATTCACCCCTCCACTTT.

The chain is built from TRBV3-1 (or the pseudogene TRBV3-2) and TRBJ1-1, with TRBD1 as a possible D gene (5 bases). In germline, CDR1 is LGHDT, CDR2 YNNKEL (reference sequence). CDR3 length equals 14 residues. Trimming left V 4 bases short and J 10 bases short, with 19 bases between. The CDR3 reads CASSPPASPGGAFF. Here the CDR3 DNA reads TGTGCCAGCAGCCCTCCCGCCTCTCCCGGGGGAGCTTTCTTT.